This T cell receptor beta chain emerged from a study of blood T cell repertoires in COVID-19. Looking at the study overall: Nucleic acid was either cDNA or gDNA, and it came from T cells, B-cell-depleted T cells, or PBMCs.

Here immunoSEQ multiplex PCR was the method, and the copy in TCRdb shows in-frame clones only, minus some. This sample has 240,000 or so clones, with more than 75% found just once. Germline CDR1 and CDR2: SQVTM and ANQGSEA. V lost 6 bases to trimming and J lost 4 bases; unmatched junction nucleotides: 5. This CDR3 comprises 13 residues. This chain joins TRBV29-1 and TRBJ2-3; TRBD1 matches 9 bases. The source is a woman between 40 and 55 years old who had recovered from COVID-19. The material sequenced was peripheral blood. DNA of the CDR3: TGCAGCGTGGGGACAGGGTGGGCAGATACGCAGTATTTT. This gives the protein CSVGTGWADTQYF.